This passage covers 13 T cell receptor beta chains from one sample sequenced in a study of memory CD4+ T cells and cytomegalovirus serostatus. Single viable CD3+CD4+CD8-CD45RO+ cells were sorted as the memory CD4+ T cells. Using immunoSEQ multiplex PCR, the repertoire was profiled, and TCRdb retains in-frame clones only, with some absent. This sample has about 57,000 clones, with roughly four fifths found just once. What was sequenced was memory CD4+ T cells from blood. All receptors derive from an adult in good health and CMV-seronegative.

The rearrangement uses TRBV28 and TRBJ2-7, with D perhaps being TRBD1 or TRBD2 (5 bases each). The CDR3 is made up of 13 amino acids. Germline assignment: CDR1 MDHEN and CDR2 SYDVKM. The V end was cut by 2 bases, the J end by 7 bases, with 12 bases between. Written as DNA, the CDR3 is TGTGCCAGCAGTTTAAGGTCGTGGGGGGAGCAGTACTTC. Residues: CASSLRSWGEQYF. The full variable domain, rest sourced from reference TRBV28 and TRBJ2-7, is DVKVTQSSRYLVKRTGEKVFLECVQDMDHENMFWYRQDPGLGLRLIYFSYDVKMKEKGDIPEGYSVSREKKERFSLILESASTNQTSMYLCASSLRSWGEQYFGPGTRLTVT.

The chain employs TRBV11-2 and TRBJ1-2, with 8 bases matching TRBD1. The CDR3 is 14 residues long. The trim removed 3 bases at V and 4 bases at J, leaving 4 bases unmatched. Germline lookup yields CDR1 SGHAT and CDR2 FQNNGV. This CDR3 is CASSFGQGGYGYTF. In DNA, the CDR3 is TGTGCCAGCAGCTTTGGACAGGGAGGCTATGGCTACACCTTC.

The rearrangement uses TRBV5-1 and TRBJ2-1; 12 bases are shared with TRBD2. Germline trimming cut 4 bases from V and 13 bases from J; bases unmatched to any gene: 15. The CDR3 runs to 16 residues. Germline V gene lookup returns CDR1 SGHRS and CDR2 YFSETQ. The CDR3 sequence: CASSPQRGLAGRDQFF. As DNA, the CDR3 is TGCGCCAGCAGCCCGCAGAGGGGACTAGCGGGCCGGGACCAGTTCTTC.

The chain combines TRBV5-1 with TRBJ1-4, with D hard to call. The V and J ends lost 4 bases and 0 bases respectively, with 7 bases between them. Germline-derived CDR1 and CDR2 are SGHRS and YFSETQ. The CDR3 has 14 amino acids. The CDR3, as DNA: TGCGCCAGCAGCCCCGCAGCAACTAATGAAAAACTGTTTTTT. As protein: CASSPAATNEKLFF.

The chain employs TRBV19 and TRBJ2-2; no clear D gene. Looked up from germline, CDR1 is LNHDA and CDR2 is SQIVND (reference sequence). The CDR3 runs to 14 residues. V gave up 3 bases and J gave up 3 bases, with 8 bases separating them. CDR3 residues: CASSIVGYTGELFF. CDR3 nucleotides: TGTGCCAGTAGTATCGTTGGGTACACCGGGGAGCTGTTTTTT.

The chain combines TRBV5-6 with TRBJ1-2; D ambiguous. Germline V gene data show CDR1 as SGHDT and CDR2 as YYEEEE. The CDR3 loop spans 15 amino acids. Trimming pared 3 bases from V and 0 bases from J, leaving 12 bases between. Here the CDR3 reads CASSSTDGTNYGYTF. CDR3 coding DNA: TGTGCCAGCAGCTCCACGGACGGGACTAACTATGGCTACACCTTC. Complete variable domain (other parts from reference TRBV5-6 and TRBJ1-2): DAGVTQSPTHLIKTRGQQVTLRCSPKSGHDTVSWYQQALGQGPQFIFQYYEEEERQRGNFPDRFSGHQFPNYSSELNVNALLLGDSALYLCASSSTDGTNYGYTFGSGTRLTVV.

DNA for the CDR3: TGTGCCAGCAGTTACGAGGGCGAACCCTACGAGCAGTACTTC. Its protein product is CASSYEGEPYEQYF. The chain uses TRBV6-8 and TRBJ2-7; tentatively, D is TRBD2 (5 bases). CDR1 is MNHGY and CDR2 is SAAAGT in the germline V gene. This CDR3 spans 14 amino acids. V shed 2 bases and J shed 2 bases, with 10 bases lying between them.

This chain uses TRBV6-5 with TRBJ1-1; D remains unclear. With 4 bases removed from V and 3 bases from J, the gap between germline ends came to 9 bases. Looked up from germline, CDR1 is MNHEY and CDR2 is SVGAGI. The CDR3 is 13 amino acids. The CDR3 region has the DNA TGTGCCAGCAGTTCCCCCCAGGACACTGAAGCTTTCTTT. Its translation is CASSSPQDTEAFF.

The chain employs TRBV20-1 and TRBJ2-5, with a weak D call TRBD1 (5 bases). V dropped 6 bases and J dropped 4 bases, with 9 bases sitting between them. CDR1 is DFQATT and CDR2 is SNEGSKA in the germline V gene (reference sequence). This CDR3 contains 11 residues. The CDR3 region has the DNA TGCAGTGCGGGGCCCTTAGAGACCCAGTACTTC. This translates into CSAGPLETQYF.

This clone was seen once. DNA of the CDR3: TGTGCCAGCAGATTTAATGGACTGATTAAAGAGACCCAGTACTTC. Translating gives CASRFNGLIKETQYF. The chain has TRBV14 and TRBJ2-5; possibly TRBD2 for D (5 bases). Germline-derived CDR1 and CDR2 are SGHDN and FVKESK. Trimming pared 6 bases from V and 3 bases from J, leaving 17 bases between. The CDR3 runs 15 residues.

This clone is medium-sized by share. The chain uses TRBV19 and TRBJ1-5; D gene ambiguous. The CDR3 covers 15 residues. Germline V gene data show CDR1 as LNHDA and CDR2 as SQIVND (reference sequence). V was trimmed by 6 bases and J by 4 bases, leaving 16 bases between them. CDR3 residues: CASRVINLKNQPQHF. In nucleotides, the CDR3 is TGTGCCAGTAGGGTGATAAACCTAAAGAATCAGCCCCAGCATTTT.

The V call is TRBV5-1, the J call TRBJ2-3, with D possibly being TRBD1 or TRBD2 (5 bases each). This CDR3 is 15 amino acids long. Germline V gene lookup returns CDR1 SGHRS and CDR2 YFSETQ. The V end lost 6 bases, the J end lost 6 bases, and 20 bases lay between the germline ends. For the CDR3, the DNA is TGCGCCAGCACCCGGAGTGGGGGTGGTGAGGATACGCAGTATTTT. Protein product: CASTRSGGGEDTQYF.

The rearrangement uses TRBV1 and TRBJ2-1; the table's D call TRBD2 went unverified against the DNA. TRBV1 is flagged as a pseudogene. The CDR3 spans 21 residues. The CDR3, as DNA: TGCACCAGCAGCCAAGAAAAGACTAGCGGGGGGTCTTGGTCGCGATACAATGAGCAGTTCTTC. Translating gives CTSSQEKTSGGSWSRYNEQFF.